A selection of T cell receptor beta chains follows, all from one sample in a study of a mutant IDH1 vaccine in newly diagnosed glioma. Their target antigens are unknown. Repertoires were generated with immunoSEQ multiplex PCR, while TCRdb's copy carries only in-frame clones and drops some. The data contain about 11,000 clones, around 88% of them seen just once; the ten biggest clones take up about 5.2%. The sequenced sample was PBMCs, obtained from a glioma patient whose treatment included an IDH1 peptide vaccine. Every receptor here comes from a woman aged 40 to 50 with glioma. Some clones in this sample may be carry-over from other donors' samples. CDR3s include the opening cysteine and the closing phenylalanine or tryptophan. Each record gives: CDR3 protein, CDR3 DNA, J gene, V gene, clone size, D gene. D genes are given only for firm matches. Expanded clones are given a class, and other clones once, few, many or no size at all.

CDR3: CASSSLAGGGNEQFF; DNA: TGTGCCAGCAGCTCGCTAGCGGGAGGTGGCAATGAGCAGTTCTTC; J: TRBJ2-1; V: TRBV7-3; size: .; D: TRBD2
CDR3: CASSFGLSSYNEQFF; DNA: TGCGCCAGCAGCTTTGGACTGAGCTCCTACAATGAGCAGTTCTTC; J: TRBJ2-1; V: TRBV5-1; size: .; D: .
CDR3: CASSAGTAIGTQYF; DNA: TGTGCCAGCTCAGCCGGGACCGCAATCGGGACCCAGTACTTC; J: TRBJ2-5; V: TRBV18; size: once; D: .
CDR3: CASSLGRREKLFF; DNA: TGTGCCAGCAGCTTGGGCAGGAGGGAAAAACTGTTTTTT; J: TRBJ1-4; V: TRBV5-4; size: .; D: .
CDR3: CASIGVGRNKDYGYTF; DNA: TGTGCCAGTATTGGAGTTGGACGCAACAAGGACTATGGCTACACCTTC; J: TRBJ1-2; V: TRBV19; size: .; D: .
CDR3: CASSRGDRVTGELFF; DNA: TGTGCCAGCAGCCGGGGGGACAGGGTCACCGGGGAGCTGTTTTTT; J: TRBJ2-2; V: TRBV7-8; size: .; D: TRBD1
CDR3: CASSSQAGKSETQYF; DNA: TGTGCCAGCAGCTCCCAGGCAGGGAAGTCAGAGACCCAGTACTTC; J: TRBJ2-5; V: TRBV7-2; size: .; D: .
CDR3: CASREDTPYEQYF; DNA: TGCGCCAGCAGAGAGGATACCCCCTACGAGCAGTACTTC; J: TRBJ2-7; V: TRBV5-1; size: .; D: .
CDR3: CASRKPTGNYGYTF; DNA: TGTGCCAGCCGAAAACCCACAGGGAACTATGGCTACACCTTC; J: TRBJ1-2; V: TRBV2; size: few; D: .
CDR3: CASSLGLAGVSGELFF; DNA: TGTGCCAGCAGCCTAGGACTAGCGGGAGTCAGCGGGGAGCTGTTTTTT; J: TRBJ2-2; V: TRBV5-4; size: .; D: TRBD2
CDR3: CASSLGQGVREGYNEQFF; DNA: TGCGCCAGCAGCTTGGGACAGGGGGTACGGGAGGGGTACAATGAGCAGTTCTTC; J: TRBJ2-1; V: TRBV5-1; size: .; D: .
CDR3: CASSPYTDSGNTIYF; DNA: TGTGCCAGCAGTCCTTACACGGATTCTGGAAACACCATATATTTT; J: TRBJ1-3; V: TRBV2; size: few; D: .
CDR3: CASSQADGYTF; DNA: TGTGCCAGTAGTCAAGCCGATGGCTACACCTTC; J: TRBJ1-2; V: TRBV19; size: .; D: .
CDR3: CASSLGRAGGYTF; DNA: TGTGCCAGCAGCTTAGGCAGGGCGGGTGGCTACACCTTC; J: TRBJ1-2; V: TRBV7-2; size: .; D: .
CDR3: CASSLSGSYNEQFF; DNA: TGTGCCAGCAGTTTATCCGGCTCCTACAATGAGCAGTTCTTC; J: TRBJ2-1; V: TRBV27; size: once; D: .
CDR3: CASRSGVTGGQPQHF; DNA: TGCGCCAGCAGGAGCGGGGTGACAGGGGGTCAGCCCCAGCATTTT; J: TRBJ1-5; V: TRBV10-2; size: .; D: TRBD1
CDR3: CASSPGDRGRKTGELFF; DNA: TGTGCCAGCAGCCCAGGGGACAGGGGGAGAAAGACCGGGGAGCTGTTTTTT; J: TRBJ2-2; V: TRBV9; size: .; D: TRBD1
CDR3: CASSLGAGERDTQYF; DNA: TGCGCCAGCAGCTTGGGGGCCGGGGAGCGAGATACGCAGTATTTT; J: TRBJ2-3; V: TRBV5-1; size: .; D: .
CDR3: CASSVVANSETQYF; DNA: TGTGCCAGCAGCGTAGTTGCAAACTCAGAGACCCAGTACTTC; J: TRBJ2-5; V: TRBV9; size: once; D: .
CDR3: CASSLASGRAIDNEQFF; DNA: TGTGCCAGCAGCTTGGCGAGCGGGAGGGCCATCGACAATGAGCAGTTCTTC; J: TRBJ2-1; V: TRBV5-6; size: .; D: TRBD2
CDR3: CASSLLAGGVGELFF; DNA: TGTGCCAGCAGCCTACTAGCGGGAGGCGTCGGGGAGCTGTTTTTT; J: TRBJ2-2; V: TRBV7-2; size: .; D: TRBD2
CDR3: CASSPPSVLGTEAFF; DNA: TGTGCCAGCAGCCCCCCCTCGGTTTTAGGCACTGAAGCTTTCTTT; J: TRBJ1-1; V: TRBV7-9; size: .; D: .
CDR3: CASSIPPGTTNEKLFF; DNA: TGTGCCAGTAGTATCCCCCCCGGGACAACTAATGAAAAACTGTTTTTT; J: TRBJ1-4; V: TRBV19; size: .; D: .
CDR3: CASSIDQLARRTGELFF; DNA: TGTGCCAGTAGTATAGATCAACTAGCAAGACGGACCGGGGAGCTGTTTTTT; J: TRBJ2-2; V: TRBV19; size: .; D: .
CDR3: CASSRQGTEQFF; DNA: TGTGCCAGTAGCCGACAGGGGACCGAGCAGTTCTTC; J: TRBJ2-1; V: TRBV19; size: once; D: TRBD1
CDR3: CASGDGALSGNTIYF; DNA: TGTGCCAGCGGGGACGGCGCCCTCTCTGGAAACACCATATATTTT; J: TRBJ1-3; V: TRBV2; size: .; D: .
CDR3: CASSQFPGQGAPGELFF; DNA: TGTGCCAGCAGTCAGTTCCCGGGACAGGGGGCGCCCGGGGAGCTGTTTTTT; J: TRBJ2-2; V: TRBV28; size: .; D: TRBD1
CDR3: CASSRGGQGVIYGYTF; DNA: TGTGCCAGCAGTCGAGGGGGACAGGGGGTGATCTATGGCTACACCTTC; J: TRBJ1-2; V: TRBV28; size: .; D: TRBD1
CDR3: CASNLASGYEQYF; DNA: TGTGCCAGCAATTTGGCTAGCGGCTACGAGCAGTACTTC; J: TRBJ2-7; V: TRBV2; size: large; D: TRBD2
CDR3: CASSSDRAGQPQHF; DNA: TGTGCCAGCAGCTCCGACAGGGCAGGACAGCCCCAGCATTTT; J: TRBJ1-5; V: TRBV6-5; size: .; D: TRBD1
CDR3: CASSPSGAAYEQYF; DNA: TGTGCCAGCTCTCCTTCGGGAGCTGCCTACGAGCAGTACTTC; J: TRBJ2-7; V: TRBV7-9; size: .; D: .
CDR3: CASSIGAVNTEAFF; DNA: TGTGCCAGTAGTATAGGGGCGGTAAACACTGAAGCTTTCTTT; J: TRBJ1-1; V: TRBV19; size: few; D: .
CDR3: CASSLGPVSEKLFF; DNA: TGTGCCAGCAGTTTAGGTCCTGTGAGTGAAAAACTGTTTTTT; J: TRBJ1-4; V: TRBV27; size: .; D: .
CDR3: CASSRLATEQYF; DNA: TGTGCCAGCTCAAGACTAGCGACCGAGCAGTACTTC; J: TRBJ2-7; V: TRBV18; size: .; D: TRBD2
CDR3: CASSIGGQLNTEAFF; DNA: TGTGCCAGTAGTATAGGGGGACAGTTGAACACTGAAGCTTTCTTT; J: TRBJ1-1; V: TRBV19; size: .; D: TRBD1
CDR3: CASSARQPNTEAFF; DNA: TGTGCCAGCAGTGCGAGACAACCGAACACTGAAGCTTTCTTT; J: TRBJ1-1; V: TRBV2; size: .; D: .
CDR3: CATDVPGNTEAFF; DNA: TGTGCCACCGACGTCCCGGGGAACACTGAAGCTTTCTTT; J: TRBJ1-1; V: TRBV6-6; size: few; D: .
CDR3: CASNHLSEILNTEAFF; DNA: TGTGCCAGCAACCATCTCTCGGAGATACTGAACACTGAAGCTTTCTTT; J: TRBJ1-1; V: TRBV5-6; size: .; D: .
CDR3: CASSPGADRDTGELFF; DNA: TGCGCCAGCAGCCCGGGGGCGGACAGGGACACCGGGGAGCTGTTTTTT; J: TRBJ2-2; V: TRBV4-1; size: .; D: TRBD1
CDR3: CASSLTGLSQPQHF; DNA: TGTGCCAGCAGTCTTACAGGGTTGAGTCAGCCCCAGCATTTT; J: TRBJ1-5; V: TRBV6-6; size: .; D: .
CDR3: CASSSGGVAGELFF; DNA: TGCGCCAGCAGCTCGGGGGGCGTTGCTGGGGAGCTGTTTTTT; J: TRBJ2-2; V: TRBV5-1; size: .; D: .
CDR3: CASSPNQAYSNQPQHF; DNA: TGTGCCAGCTCACCAAACCAGGCGTATAGCAATCAGCCCCAGCATTTT; J: TRBJ1-5; V: TRBV18; size: .; D: .
CDR3: CASSLGGLAGVEEQFF; DNA: TGCGCCAGCAGCTTGGGGGGACTAGCGGGAGTAGAAGAGCAGTTCTTC; J: TRBJ2-1; V: TRBV5-1; size: .; D: TRBD2
CDR3: CASGPTGEDYGYTF; DNA: TGTGCCAGCGGGCCGACAGGGGAAGACTATGGCTACACCTTC; J: TRBJ1-2; V: TRBV28; size: .; D: TRBD1
CDR3: CASSIRGTGELFF; DNA: TGTGCCAGTAGTATAAGGGGAACCGGGGAGCTGTTTTTT; J: TRBJ2-2; V: TRBV19; size: .; D: .
CDR3: CASSRKGNTGELFF; DNA: TGCGCCAGCAGCAGAAAGGGGAACACCGGGGAGCTGTTTTTT; J: TRBJ2-2; V: TRBV5-1; size: .; D: .
CDR3: CASRSGQLSYEQYF; DNA: TGTGCCAGCAGATCGGGACAGCTATCCTACGAGCAGTACTTC; J: TRBJ2-7; V: TRBV28; size: .; D: TRBD1
CDR3: CASSSETLSSGRIYEQYF; DNA: TGTGCCAGCAGCTCCGAGACCTTATCTAGCGGGAGGATCTACGAGCAGTACTTC; J: TRBJ2-7; V: TRBV9; size: .; D: TRBD2
CDR3: CAWSVKGSNYGYTF; DNA: TGTGCCTGGAGTGTCAAGGGGAGCAACTATGGCTACACCTTC; J: TRBJ1-2; V: TRBV30; size: once; D: .
CDR3: CASSFTRGSGNTIYF; DNA: TGTGCCAGCAGCTTCACCAGGGGTTCGGGAAACACCATATATTTT; J: TRBJ1-3; V: TRBV5-8; size: .; D: .
CDR3: CASSQRGATNEKLFF; DNA: TGTGCCAGCTCACAGAGAGGGGCAACTAATGAAAAACTGTTTTTT; J: TRBJ1-4; V: TRBV18; size: .; D: .